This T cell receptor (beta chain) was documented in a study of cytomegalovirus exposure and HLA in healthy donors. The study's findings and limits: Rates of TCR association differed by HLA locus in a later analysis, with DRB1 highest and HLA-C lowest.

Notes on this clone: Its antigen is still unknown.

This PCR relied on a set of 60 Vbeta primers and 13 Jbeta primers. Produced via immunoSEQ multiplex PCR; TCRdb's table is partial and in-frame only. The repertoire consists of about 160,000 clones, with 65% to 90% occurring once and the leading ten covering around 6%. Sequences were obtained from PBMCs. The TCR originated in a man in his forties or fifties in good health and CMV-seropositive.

CDR3 DNA: TGTGCCAGCAGCCCCGCGTTCACTGAAGCTTTCTTT. It translates to CASSPAFTEAFF. The chain joins TRBV7-9 to TRBJ1-1; D remains ambiguous. This CDR3 contains 12 residues. V was cut by 5 bases and J by 4 bases, with 8 bases left in between. Per germline, CDR1 SEHNR and CDR2 FQNEAQ (reference sequence). The variable domain in full, with the rest retrieved from reference TRBV7-9 and TRBJ1-1, is DTGVSQNPRHKITKRGQNVTFRCDPISEHNRLYWYRQTLGQGPEFLTYFQNEAQLEKSRLLSDRFSAERPKGSFSTLEIQRTEQGDSAMYLCASSPAFTEAFFGQGTRLTVV.